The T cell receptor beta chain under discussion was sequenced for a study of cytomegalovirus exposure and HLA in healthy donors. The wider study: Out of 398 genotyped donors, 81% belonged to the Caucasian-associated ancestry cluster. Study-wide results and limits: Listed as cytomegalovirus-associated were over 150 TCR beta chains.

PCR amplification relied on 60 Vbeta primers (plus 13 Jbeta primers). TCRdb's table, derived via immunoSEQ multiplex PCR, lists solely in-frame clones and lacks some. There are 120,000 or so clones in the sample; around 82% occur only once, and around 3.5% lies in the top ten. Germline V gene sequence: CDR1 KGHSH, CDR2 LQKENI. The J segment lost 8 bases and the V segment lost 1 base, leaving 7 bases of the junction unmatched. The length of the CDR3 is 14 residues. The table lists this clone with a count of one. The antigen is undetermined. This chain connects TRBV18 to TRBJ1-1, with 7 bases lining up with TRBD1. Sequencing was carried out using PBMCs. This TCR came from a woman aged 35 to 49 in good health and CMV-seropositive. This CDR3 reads CASSPQPGGREAFF. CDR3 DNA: TGTGCCAGCTCACCACAACCAGGGGGGAGGGAAGCTTTCTTT.